The rows below give T cell receptor beta chains drawn from one sample of a study of CD4+ T cells in melanoma. The data were produced by immunoSEQ multiplex PCR, yet TCRdb's version contains in-frame clones alone and is incomplete. The top ten hold 1.5% to 1.7% of the sample, which has 110,000 to 150,000 clones, around nine tenths seen once. The receptors originated from a human donor with melanoma. CDR3s include the opening cysteine and the closing phenylalanine or tryptophan. A D gene is named only where the DNA matches it firmly. Size values are once, few and many counts, or a class for expanded clones, and some rows have none.

v_call	d_call	j_call	clone_size	cdr3_length	cdr3_nt	cdr3_aa
TRBV5-6	.	TRBJ1-2	.	14	TGTGCCAGCAGCTTGGGGCAGGGTATCTATGGCTACACCTTC	CASSLGQGIYGYTF
TRBV18	.	TRBJ1-6	.	15	TGTGCCAGCTCACCAGCGGGGGGGTCGGATTCACCCCTCCACTTT	CASSPAGGSDSPLHF
TRBV29-1	.	TRBJ2-7	.	15	TGCAGCGTTCGACGTCCCGGGACGGGCGCCTACGAGCAGTACTTC	CSVRRPGTGAYEQYF
TRBV2	TRBD1	TRBJ2-3	.	14	TGTGCCAGCAGTCTGGACAGGGGAACAGATACGCAGTATTTT	CASSLDRGTDTQYF
TRBV5-1	.	TRBJ1-2	.	14	TGCGCCAGCAGCTTCGCAGGGGATAACTATGGCTACACCTTC	CASSFAGDNYGYTF
TRBV19	.	TRBJ1-1	.	15	TGTGCCAGTAGTGTAGACCAGGGGCTGAACACTGAAGCTTTCTTT	CASSVDQGLNTEAFF
TRBV6-1	.	TRBJ2-7	.	13	TGTGCCAGCAGTGCTAGCCCCCGCAGAGTGGAGTACTTC	CASSASPRRVEYF
TRBV2	TRBD1	TRBJ2-5	.	14	TGTGCCAGCAGCGCAAGGACAGGGCAAGAGACCCAGTACTTC	CASSARTGQETQYF
TRBV6-5	TRBD2	TRBJ2-7	.	14	TGTGCCAGCAGTTATAAGCGGGAGGCCTACGAGCAGTACTTC	CASSYKREAYEQYF
TRBV2	.	TRBJ2-5	few	13	TGTGCCAGCCATAAGGGTCCCGGCGAGACCCAGTACTTC	CASHKGPGETQYF
TRBV12-5	.	TRBJ2-5	.	13	TGTGCTAGTGGTGTCGGGGGGCCGGAGACCCAGTACTTC	CASGVGGPETQYF
TRBV6-6	.	TRBJ1-3	.	14	TGTGCCAGCCTCCGAGGAGGGTCTGGAAACACCATATATTTT	CASLRGGSGNTIYF
TRBV28	.	TRBJ2-5	once	15	TGTGCCAGCAGTTCAATACAGGGGAGGAAAGAGACCCAGTACTTC	CASSSIQGRKETQYF
TRBV9	.	TRBJ2-2	.	14	TGTGCCAGCAGGGCGGGGCACACCCACGGGGAGCTGTTTTTT	CASRAGHTHGELFF
TRBV6-1	.	TRBJ1-5	once	16	TGTGCCAGCAGTGACCGATACACAGGGTCTCTTCGGCCCCAGCATTTT	CASSDRYTGSLRPQHF
TRBV20-1	.	TRBJ1-2	.	11	TGCAGTGCTAGAGCGGACATCGGCTACACCTTC	CSARADIGYTF
TRBV9	.	TRBJ1-2	.	15	TGTGCCAGCAGCGTAGCGGAGGGGGGCATTTATGGCTACACCTTC	CASSVAEGGIYGYTF
TRBV18	.	TRBJ2-3	.	14	TGTGCCAGCTCCGGACCCGTCGAGGTTTATACGCAGTATTTT	CASSGPVEVYTQYF
TRBV2	.	TRBJ1-1	.	16	TGTGCCAGCCAGGACTTCGGTTTACCGACGAACACTGAAGCTTTCTTT	CASQDFGLPTNTEAFF
TRBV7-3	.	TRBJ1-2	.	13	TGTGCCAGCAGCTTATCCGGGGCCGGGGGCTACACCTTC	CASSLSGAGGYTF
TRBV4-1	TRBD1	TRBJ2-3	.	16	TGCGCCAGCAGCCGTCTCCGGGACAGCCGCACAGATACGCAGTATTTT	CASSRLRDSRTDTQYF
TRBV6-5	TRBD1	TRBJ1-1	.	16	TGTGCCAGCAGTTACTCGGACTCAGGGGGGAACACTGAAGCTTTCTTT	CASSYSDSGGNTEAFF
TRBV18	TRBD1	TRBJ1-2	.	15	TGTGCCAGCTCACCACTGGACAGGGGAGGTAGTGGCTACACCTTC	CASSPLDRGGSGYTF
TRBV2	.	TRBJ2-5	.	12	TGTGCCAGCAGTGATCTGAGGGAGACCCAGTACTTC	CASSDLRETQYF
TRBV5-5	.	TRBJ1-1	.	14	TGTGCCAGCAGCTTGGGCAGCCGAAACACTGAAGCTTTCTTT	CASSLGSRNTEAFF
TRBV30	TRBD2	TRBJ2-2	.	14	TGTGCCTGGAGTCTAGCGGGGCGCACCGGGGAGCTGTTTTTT	CAWSLAGRTGELFF
TRBV9	TRBD1	TRBJ2-2	.	19	TGTGCCAGCAGCGTACCTTTTCGTTGGGTCAGGGGGCGAAACGGGGAGCTGTTTTTT	CASSVPFRWVRGRNGELFF
TRBV2	.	TRBJ1-2	.	14	TGTGCCAGCAATCTGGGGGTAGCTAACTATGGCTACACCTTC	CASNLGVANYGYTF
TRBV5-1	.	TRBJ2-1	.	16	TGCGCCAGCAGCGCGGACTACGGACAGATATACAATGAGCAGTTCTTC	CASSADYGQIYNEQFF
TRBV7-2	.	TRBJ2-5	.	16	TGTGCCAGCAGCTTAGAGGGGACTGGGGTCCCTAGGACCCAGTACTTC	CASSLEGTGVPRTQYF
TRBV9	TRBD1	TRBJ1-6	.	14	TGTGCCAGCAGCGTGGGACAGGGAAATTCACCCCTCCACTTT	CASSVGQGNSPLHF
TRBV10-2	TRBD1	TRBJ2-5	.	16	TGCGCCAGCAGTTCACAGGGGACCCCATCGCAAGAGACCCAGTACTTC	CASSSQGTPSQETQYF
TRBV30	TRBD1	TRBJ1-3	.	15	TGTGCCTGGAGGGACAGGGAGAGCTCTGGAAACACCATATATTTT	CAWRDRESSGNTIYF
TRBV5-4	.	TRBJ2-1	.	16	TGTGCCAGCAGCCTTGGAGGGGCCGCCTCCTACAATGAGCAGTTCTTC	CASSLGGAASYNEQFF
TRBV30	TRBD2	TRBJ2-5	.	14	TGTACCTGGAGTATCGGGGGGAGCCAAGAGACCCAGTACTTC	CTWSIGGSQETQYF
TRBV11-2	.	TRBJ2-2	few	14	TGTGCCAGCAGCGAATTAACGACCACCGGGGAGCTGTTTTTT	CASSELTTTGELFF
TRBV7-6	TRBD1	TRBJ2-7	.	16	TGTGCCAGCAGCCCCCGGCAGGGGGCAAGCTCCTACGAGCAGTACTTC	CASSPRQGASSYEQYF
TRBV7-6	TRBD1	TRBJ1-4	.	15	TGTGCCAGCAGCGCTCGGACAGGGTCTAATGAAAAACTGTTTTTT	CASSARTGSNEKLFF
TRBV7-9	.	TRBJ1-2	.	14	TGTGCCAGCAGCTTATCTGAGTGGGGCTATGGCTACACCTTC	CASSLSEWGYGYTF
TRBV7-6	.	TRBJ2-3	once	15	TGTGCCAGCAGCTTAGCGCAGGGACAAGGGAATACGCAGTATTTT	CASSLAQGQGNTQYF
TRBV19	TRBD1	TRBJ1-2	.	15	TGTGCCAGTGCCCCGGACAGGGGGGGAACCTATGGCTACACCTTC	CASAPDRGGTYGYTF
TRBV6-1	.	TRBJ1-1	.	14	TGTGCCAGCAGTCTTCATGGGGATAACACTGAAGCTTTCTTT	CASSLHGDNTEAFF
TRBV4-1	TRBD2	TRBJ2-4	.	16	TGCGCCAGCAGCCAAGAAGGTTTCGGGATAGCGGGGCGTCAATACTTC	CASSQEGFGIAGRQYF
TRBV6-5	TRBD1	TRBJ1-1	.	15	TGTGCCAGCAGCACCCCCAGGGGGCGGAACACTGAAGCTTTCTTT	CASSTPRGRNTEAFF
TRBV6-1	.	TRBJ1-2	.	11	TGTGCCAGCAGTTTGGGCTATGGCTACACCTTC	CASSLGYGYTF
TRBV30	.	TRBJ2-6	.	14	TGTGCCTGGAGTGTACAAGCTGGGGCCAACGTCCTGACTTTC	CAWSVQAGANVLTF
TRBV11-2	TRBD2	TRBJ2-3	.	18	TGTGCCAGCAGCTTAGTGGTAGCGGGGGGTAGAAGCACAGATACGCAGTATTTT	CASSLVVAGGRSTDTQYF
TRBV6-5	.	TRBJ2-5	.	15	TGTGCCAGCAGTTATGGGGTGGTGCGGACGGAGACCCAGTACTTC	CASSYGVVRTETQYF
TRBV10-2	.	TRBJ1-2	.	13	TGCGCCAGCAGCCTTCAGGGGCACTATGGCTACACCTTC	CASSLQGHYGYTF
TRBV5-5	.	TRBJ1-5	.	19	TGTGCCAGCAGCTTGGGGGTCTGGGGGAGAGGGAAGTATAGTCAGCCCCAGCATTTT	CASSLGVWGRGKYSQPQHF
TRBV11-2	TRBD1	TRBJ1-4	.	13	TGTGCCAGCAGCTTGGGACAGGGGCAAAAACTGTTTTTT	CASSLGQGQKLFF
TRBV7-6	.	TRBJ1-5	once	15	TGTGCCAGCAGCCTGGGGCCGGGGTCGACTCAGCCCCAGCATTTT	CASSLGPGSTQPQHF